Included here is one T cell receptor (beta chain) sequence, with context. Its antigen is unknown. UMI-labeled 5' RACE TRB cDNA libraries were prepared from the cells. TCRdb reprocessed the 5' RACE reads; each CDR3 protein has one entry and no DNA is given. This sample's table reports about 150,000 distinct CDR3 sequences. The CDR3 consists of 17 residues. This sample is drawn from a study of CXCR3-negative and CXCR3-positive naive CD8 T cells. Broader study findings: CXCR3-negative naive cells had less hydrophobic TRB CDR3s than did CXCR3-positive naive cells.

Source material: naive CXCR3+ CD8+ T cells from blood. The subset: CD45RO-CCR7+CD27+CD95- naive CD8+ T cells expressing CXCR3 (TNR3+). The rearrangement links TRBV12-3 or TRBV12-4 to TRBJ2-7; the D call from TCRdb, TRBD1, cannot be confirmed without DNA. The TCR comes from a human donor in good health. Some clones in this sample may be carry-over from other donors' samples. CDR3 sequence: CASSRSRPTTGAYEQYF.